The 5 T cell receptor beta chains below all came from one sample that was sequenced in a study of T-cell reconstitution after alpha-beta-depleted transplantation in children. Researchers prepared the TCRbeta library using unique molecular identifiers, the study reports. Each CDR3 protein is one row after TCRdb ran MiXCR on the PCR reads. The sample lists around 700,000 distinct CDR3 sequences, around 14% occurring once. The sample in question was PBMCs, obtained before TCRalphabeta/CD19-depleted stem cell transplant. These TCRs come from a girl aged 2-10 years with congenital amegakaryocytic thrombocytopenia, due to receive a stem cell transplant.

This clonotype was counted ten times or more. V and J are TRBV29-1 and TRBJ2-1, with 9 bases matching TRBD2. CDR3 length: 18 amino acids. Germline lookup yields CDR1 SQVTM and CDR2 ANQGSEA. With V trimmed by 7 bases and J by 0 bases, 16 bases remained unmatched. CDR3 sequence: CSAGLRLAGKGSYNEQFF. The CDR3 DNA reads TGCAGCGCTGGTCTCAGGCTAGCGGGGAAGGGCTCCTACAATGAGCAGTTCTTC.

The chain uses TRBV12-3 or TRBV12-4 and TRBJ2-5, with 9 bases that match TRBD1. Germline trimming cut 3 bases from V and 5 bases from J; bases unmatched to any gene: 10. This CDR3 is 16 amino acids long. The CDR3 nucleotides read TGTGCCAGCAGTTTCCAAACCGGGACAGGGCGGGAGACCCAGTACTTC. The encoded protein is CASSFQTGTGRETQYF.

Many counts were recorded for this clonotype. The CDR3 spells CATSRIDRVRQPQHF. CDR3 nucleotide sequence: TGTGCCACCAGCAGAATTGACAGGGTGAGACAGCCCCAGCATTTT. This chain links TRBV15 with TRBJ1-5, with TRBD1 matching 7 bases. The CDR3 sequence is 15 residues long. Germline V gene sequence: CDR1 LNHNV, CDR2 YYDKDF (reference sequence). Unmatched junction bases numbered 8, after V lost 2 bases and J lost 7 bases.

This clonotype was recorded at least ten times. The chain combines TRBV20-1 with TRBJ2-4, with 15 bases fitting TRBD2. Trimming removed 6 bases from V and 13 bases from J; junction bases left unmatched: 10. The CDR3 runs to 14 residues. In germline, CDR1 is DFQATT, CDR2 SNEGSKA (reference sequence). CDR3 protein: CSAQKPGLAGGQYF. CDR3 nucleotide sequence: TGCAGTGCACAAAAACCGGGACTAGCGGGAGGACAGTACTTC.

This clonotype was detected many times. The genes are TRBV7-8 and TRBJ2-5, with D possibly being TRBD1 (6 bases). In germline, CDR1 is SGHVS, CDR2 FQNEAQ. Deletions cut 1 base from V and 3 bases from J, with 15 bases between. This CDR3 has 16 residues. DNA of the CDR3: TGTGCCAGCAGCTTAGTGATGGGGGCTGGTAAAGAGACCCAGTACTTC. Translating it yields CASSLVMGAGKETQYF. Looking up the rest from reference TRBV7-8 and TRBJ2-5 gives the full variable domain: GAGVSQSPRYKVAKRGQDVALRCDPISGHVSLFWYQQALGQGPEFLTYFQNEAQLDKSGLPSDRFFAERPEGSVSTLKIQRTQQEDSAVYLCASSLVMGAGKETQYFGPGTRLLVL.